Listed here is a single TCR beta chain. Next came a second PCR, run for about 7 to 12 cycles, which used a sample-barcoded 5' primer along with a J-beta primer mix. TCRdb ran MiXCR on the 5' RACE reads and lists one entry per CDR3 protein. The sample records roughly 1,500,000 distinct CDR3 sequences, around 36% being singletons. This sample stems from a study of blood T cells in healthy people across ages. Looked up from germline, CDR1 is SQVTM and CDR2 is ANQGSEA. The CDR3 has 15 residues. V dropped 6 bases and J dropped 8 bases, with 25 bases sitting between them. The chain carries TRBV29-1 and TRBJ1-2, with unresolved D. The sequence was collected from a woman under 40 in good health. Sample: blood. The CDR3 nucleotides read TGCAGCGTCTCTGAACACAGAGATCCATGGTGGGGCTACACCTTC. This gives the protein CSVSEHRDPWWGYTF.